These T cell receptor beta chains were read from a single sample in a study of control samples from healthy donors and cancer patients. Assay used: immunoSEQ multiplex PCR; TCRdb lists only in-frame clones, some missing. The data show around 140,000 clones, with roughly nine tenths seen just once and roughly 7.8% held by the top ten. Sequencing input: PBMCs. The source is a man aged 50 to 60 with head and neck cancer. Both conserved end residues are part of each CDR3. The D gene is left open where the match is weak. A clone size is listed for some rows: how often the clone was seen (once, few, many), or a class if it is expanded.

.,.,TRBJ2-1,TRBV18,CASSQREASYNEQFF,TGTGCCAGCTCACAAAGAGAGGCTTCCTACAATGAGCAGTTCTTC
TRBD2,few,TRBJ2-2,TRBV5-1,CASSLATSGNTGELFF,TGCGCCAGCAGCTTGGCGACTAGCGGGAACACCGGGGAGCTGTTTTTT
.,few,TRBJ2-1,TRBV4-2,CASSQAGTAGGEQFF,TGTGCCAGCAGCCAAGCCGGGACCGCGGGTGGTGAGCAGTTCTTC
TRBD2,.,TRBJ2-5,TRBV6-2/TRBV6-3,CASSSGGGARKEETQYF,TGTGCCAGCAGTTCGGGCGGGGGGGCCAGGAAAGAAGAGACCCAGTACTTC
.,.,TRBJ2-4,TRBV7-8,CASSFRRLAKNIQYF,TGTGCCAGCAGCTTCCGACGGCTAGCCAAAAACATTCAGTACTTC
.,.,TRBJ1-1,TRBV27,CASKLGRAGNTEAFF,TGTGCCAGCAAATTGGGTAGGGCTGGGAACACTGAAGCTTTCTTT
.,.,TRBJ2-1,TRBV2,CASSRQAGDNEQFF,TGTGCCAGCAGTCGACAGGCTGGAGACAATGAGCAGTTCTTC
.,.,TRBJ1-1,TRBV28,CASSLQGNTEAFF,TGTGCCAGCAGTTTACAGGGAAACACTGAAGCTTTCTTT
TRBD1,.,TRBJ2-1,TRBV4-1,CASSLGTGAWGEQFF,TGCGCCAGCAGCCTTGGGACAGGGGCGTGGGGTGAGCAGTTCTTC
.,once,TRBJ1-2,TRBV2,CASSEQGTNYGYTF,TGTGCCAGCAGTGAACAGGGAACGAACTATGGCTACACCTTC
.,.,TRBJ1-2,TRBV5-6,CASSFKNNDYGYTF,TGTGCCAGCAGCTTTAAAAATAATGACTATGGCTACACCTTC
.,.,TRBJ2-6,TRBV6-5,CASRGAGANVLTF,TGTGCCAGCAGGGGGGCGGGGGCCAACGTCCTGACTTTC
TRBD1,.,TRBJ1-1,TRBV10-3,CAISDQGGTEAFF,TGTGCCATCAGTGATCAGGGGGGCACTGAAGCTTTCTTT
.,few,TRBJ1-1,TRBV19,CATSNAGYTEAFF,TGTGCCACCTCAAACGCAGGGTACACTGAAGCTTTCTTT
TRBD1,.,TRBJ2-7,TRBV7-9,CASSFTGGYSYEQYF,TGTGCCAGCAGCTTCACAGGGGGCTACTCCTACGAGCAGTACTTC
.,few,TRBJ2-5,TRBV10-3,CAISRTEETQYF,TGTGCCATCAGTAGGACAGAAGAGACCCAGTACTTC
TRBD2,.,TRBJ2-1,TRBV6-4,CASSVSGGAGEQFF,TGTGCCAGCAGTGTAAGCGGGGGGGCGGGTGAGCAGTTCTTC
.,.,TRBJ2-4,TRBV5-1,CASSLEGNIQYF,TGCGCCAGCAGCTTGGAGGGAAACATTCAGTACTTC
.,.,TRBJ1-4,TRBV28,CASRGEVQEKLFF,TGTGCCAGCCGGGGTGAGGTGCAAGAAAAACTGTTTTTT
.,.,TRBJ2-1,TRBV20-1,CSASPGSPYNEQFF,TGCAGTGCTAGTCCGGGGTCCCCCTACAATGAGCAGTTCTTC
.,.,TRBJ1-2,TRBV6-6,CASKGSGANYGYTF,TGTGCCAGCAAAGGGAGTGGGGCTAACTATGGCTACACCTTC
.,once,TRBJ2-5,TRBV15,CATSRETGETQYF,TGTGCCACCAGCAGAGAGACAGGAGAGACCCAGTACTTC
.,.,TRBJ1-2,TRBV19,CASSIDVSNYGYTF,TGTGCCAGTAGTATAGATGTGAGTAACTATGGCTACACCTTC
.,.,TRBJ1-2,TRBV14,CASSLRVNYGYTF,TGTGCCAGCAGCCTCCGAGTTAACTATGGCTACACCTTC
.,few,TRBJ2-3,TRBV10-2,CATRTLTATDTQYF,TGCGCCACCCGAACACTGACCGCCACAGATACGCAGTATTTT
.,.,TRBJ2-7,TRBV28,CASSVQAGRSYEQYF,TGTGCCAGCAGTGTCCAGGCGGGTCGCTCCTACGAGCAGTACTTC
.,.,TRBJ2-3,TRBV14,CASSQVRLSTDTQYF,TGTGCCAGCAGCCAAGTCAGGCTGAGCACAGATACGCAGTATTTT
.,.,TRBJ2-3,TRBV7-2,CASSLVTEGKNTQYF,TGTGCCAGCAGCTTAGTCACGGAGGGGAAGAATACGCAGTATTTT
.,.,TRBJ1-4,TRBV4-1,CASSPGATEGNEKLFF,TGCGCCAGCAGCCCTGGGGCTACAGAAGGTAATGAAAAACTGTTTTTT
.,.,TRBJ2-3,TRBV18,CASSPKASTDTQYF,TGTGCCAGCTCACCAAAAGCTAGCACAGATACGCAGTATTTT
.,.,TRBJ1-5,TRBV25-1,CASTLRGWSESNQPQHF,TGTGCCAGCACTCTAAGGGGGTGGTCAGAGAGCAATCAGCCCCAGCATTTT
TRBD1,.,TRBJ2-7,TRBV28,CASSLDRGIKQYF,TGTGCCAGCAGTTTGGACAGGGGGATCAAGCAGTACTTC
.,once,TRBJ2-2,TRBV24-1,CATRRDSGTGELFF,TGTGCCACCAGGAGGGATTCGGGCACCGGGGAGCTGTTTTTT
.,.,TRBJ2-1,TRBV9,CASSPGGGPYNEQFF,TGTGCCAGCAGCCCAGGGGGGGGGCCTTACAATGAGCAGTTCTTC
.,.,TRBJ2-6,TRBV5-1,CASSPGTGANVLTF,TGCGCCAGCAGCCCAGGGACTGGGGCCAACGTCCTGACTTTC
.,.,TRBJ1-3,TRBV19,CASSTSLGHSGNTIYF,TGTGCCAGTAGTACCTCCCTGGGGCACTCTGGAAACACCATATATTTT
.,.,TRBJ2-5,TRBV24-1,CATSDGDGYQETQYF,TGTGCCACCAGTGATGGGGACGGTTACCAAGAGACCCAGTACTTC
TRBD1,.,TRBJ2-1,TRBV5-6,CASSSSGTGAWGEQFF,TGTGCCAGCAGCTCGTCCGGGACAGGGGCCTGGGGGGAGCAGTTCTTC
TRBD2,.,TRBJ2-2,TRBV7-9,CASSLRGGRASGGELFF,TGTGCCAGCAGCTTACGCGGCGGGAGGGCTTCGGGCGGGGAGCTGTTTTTT
TRBD1,once,TRBJ1-3,TRBV4-1,CASSRRDREGNTIYF,TGCGCCAGCAGCCGCCGGGACAGGGAAGGAAACACCATATATTTT
.,.,TRBJ2-1,TRBV3-1/TRBV3-2,CASSEALSYNEQFF,TGTGCCAGCAGCGAGGCCCTTTCCTACAATGAGCAGTTCTTC
.,.,TRBJ1-3,TRBV30,CAWSVKGLVSGNTIYF,TGTGCCTGGAGTGTAAAGGGACTGGTCTCTGGAAACACCATATATTTT
.,.,TRBJ1-5,TRBV7-9,CASSLASGASNQPQHF,TGTGCCAGCAGCTTAGCGTCAGGGGCGAGCAATCAGCCCCAGCATTTT
.,.,TRBJ1-5,TRBV19,CASSIDLGYSNQPQHF,TGTGCCAGTAGTATAGATTTGGGTTATAGCAATCAGCCCCAGCATTTT
.,.,TRBJ2-4,TRBV5-4,CASSLSGGDIQYF,TGTGCCAGCAGCTTGTCCGGCGGGGACATTCAGTACTTC
TRBD1,.,TRBJ2-3,TRBV6-5,CAMTDRGGSTDTQYF,TGTGCCATGACGGACAGGGGCGGGTCCACAGATACGCAGTATTTT